Listed here is a single T cell receptor beta chain. This entry is derived from a study of blood T cell repertoires in COVID-19. Study summary: COVID-19 samples, acute and convalescent, were from the United States, Italy and Spain. The analysed material was cDNA or gDNA that came from T cells, B-cell-depleted T cells, or PBMCs.

Per the authors' pipeline: Reference gene primer amplification yielded estimated nucleated cell counts. Data came from immunoSEQ multiplex PCR; TCRdb stores just in-frame clones and leaves some out. Clone size and the V and J calls come from that table; the DNA yielded D and trimming. The table has around 260,000 clones, around 89% seen once. Germline V gene lookup returns CDR1 LNHNV and CDR2 YYDKDF (reference sequence). The CDR3 is made up of 15 amino acids. V was pared by 6 bases and J by 1 base, with 15 bases between. The V call is TRBV15, the J call TRBJ1-1; TRBD1 might be the D (5 bases). The TCR originated in a man in his sixties who had recovered from COVID-19. Sequenced material: peripheral blood. CDR3 nucleotides: TGTGCCACCAGGAACCCCAGCGGGGGGAACACTGAAGCTTTCTTT. It translates to CATRNPSGGNTEAFF.